The T cell receptor beta chain described here comes from a study of OX40 agonist ivuxolimab in advanced cancers. At the level of the whole study: The costimulatory receptor OX40 (CD134) was targeted by ivuxolimab, a fully human IgG2 agonistic monoclonal antibody. The dose-escalation cohort was about 83% male with a mean age of about 60 years, ranging from roughly 20 to 80. Intravenous ivuxolimab was administered to patients every 2 weeks at six dose levels: 0.01, 0.1, 0.3, 1.5, 3 and 10 mg/kg. Partial responses occurred in three dose-escalation patients, of whom one had hepatocellular carcinoma and two had cutaneous melanoma. The monotherapy dose-escalation portion (N of about 50 patients) of the phase I ivuxolimab trial is reported in the paper. Prior anti-PD-1, anti-PD-L1 or anti-CTLA-4 therapy was permitted, and 40% of dose-escalation patients had received checkpoint inhibitors. Of the approximately 50 dose-escalation patients, hepatocellular carcinoma was present in some 19, melanoma in roughly 15, renal cell carcinoma in 9 and head and neck cancer in 9. Peripheral TCRbeta sequencing aimed to test whether ivuxolimab altered TCR sequence diversity and caused clonal T-cell expansion. The research as a whole found: Partial responders in the 0.1-3.0 mg/kg groups had among the lowest normalized peripheral clonal expansion, especially among CD8+ T cells. After ivuxolimab, expanded clones were on average more numerous among CD8+ T cells than among CD4+ T cells. At doses of 0.1 to 3.0 mg/kg, clonal expansion of both CD4+ and CD8+ T cells in blood was seen between baseline and week 6. Low levels of normalized T-cell clonal expansion were also seen in some patients who did not respond. Antigen specificity was not determined for the clonally expanded peripheral T cells.

This clone was counted once. Its cognate antigen has yet to be identified. Base quality data are lacking; no much larger clone is found one base away. The trial excluded patients who had a history of autoimmune disease or who were on systemic immunosuppression. In every dose cohort, peripheral blood was drawn for TCR sequencing at baseline, cycle 4 day 1, and cycle 7 day 1. Samples came from an open-label, multicenter, first-in-human phase I dose-escalation trial of ivuxolimab. Adults with locally advanced or metastatic melanoma, renal cell carcinoma, hepatocellular carcinoma or head and neck squamous cell carcinoma were enrolled in the trial. Before TCR sequencing, CD4+ and CD8+ T cells were separately sorted from peripheral blood. For sequencing of the TCRbeta CDR3 region, genomic DNA was extracted from the sorted cells. TCRbeta CDR3 regions were sequenced using the immunoSEQ Assay. TCRdb provides this immuneACCESS table in a form limited to in-frame rearrangements. Some clones are lacking; in checked studies, under half of them reflect an unresolved V gene, and why the rest are absent is not known. Across this sample there are about 85,000 clones, with around 80% seen only once. The ten biggest clones cover approximately 6.3% of the sample.

The starting material was CD4+ or CD8+ T cells sorted from blood, obtained in a trial of the OX40 agonist ivuxolimab. This TCR was recovered from an adult with an advanced solid tumor such as melanoma, head and neck, liver or kidney cancer.

The DNA sequence is TGTGCCAGCAGTTATGGCAGGCGTGAAAAACTGTTTTTT. It translates to CASSYGRREKLFF. The chain couples TRBV6-5 to TRBJ1-4, with no confidently assigned D gene. Measured from the cysteine to the phenylalanine, the CDR3 is 13 residues long. Kept here is only the CDR3 DNA, which spans 39 bases and is read in frame from base 1. At the junction V is shortened by 3 bases and J by 7 bases, with 9 bases in between. CDR1 and CDR2 (MNHEY, SVGAGI) derive from the germline V gene.